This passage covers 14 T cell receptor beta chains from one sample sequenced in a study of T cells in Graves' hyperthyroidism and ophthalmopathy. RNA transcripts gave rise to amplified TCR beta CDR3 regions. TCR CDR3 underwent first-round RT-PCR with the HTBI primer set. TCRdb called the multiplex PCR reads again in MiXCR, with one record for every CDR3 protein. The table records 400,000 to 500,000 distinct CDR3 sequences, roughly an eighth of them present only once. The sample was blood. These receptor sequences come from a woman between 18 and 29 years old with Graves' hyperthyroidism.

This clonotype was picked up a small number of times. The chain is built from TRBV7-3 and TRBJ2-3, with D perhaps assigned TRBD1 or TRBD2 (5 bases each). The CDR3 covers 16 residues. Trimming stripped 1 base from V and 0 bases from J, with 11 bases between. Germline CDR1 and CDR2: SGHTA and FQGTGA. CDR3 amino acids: CASSLSPGLSTDTQYF. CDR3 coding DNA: TGTGCCAGCAGCTTAAGTCCGGGGCTGAGCACAGATACGCAGTATTTT.

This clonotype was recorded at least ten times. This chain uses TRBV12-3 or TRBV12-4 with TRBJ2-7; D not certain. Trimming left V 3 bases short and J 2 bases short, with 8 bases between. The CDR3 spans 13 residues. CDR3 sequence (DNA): TGTGCCAGCAGTTTCCGCGGAACCTACGAGCAGTACTTC. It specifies CASSFRGTYEQYF.

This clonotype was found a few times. Here the CDR3 DNA reads TGCGCCAGCAGCCAAGCAGGTTTTGCGGACGGCACCATATATTTT. Protein sequence: CASSQAGFADGTIYF. V and J are TRBV4-1 and TRBJ1-3; no reliable D call. The CDR3 extends over 15 amino acids. Germline CDR1 is MGHRA and CDR2 is YSYEKL. V shed 1 base and J shed 9 bases, with 16 bases lying between them.

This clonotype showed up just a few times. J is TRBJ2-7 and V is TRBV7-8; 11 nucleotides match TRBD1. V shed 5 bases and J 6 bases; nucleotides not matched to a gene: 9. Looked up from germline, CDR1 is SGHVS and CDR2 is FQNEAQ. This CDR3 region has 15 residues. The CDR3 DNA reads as TGTGCCAGCAGCCCGGGGCGGACAGGGGGCCTCGAGCAGTACTTC. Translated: CASSPGRTGGLEQYF.

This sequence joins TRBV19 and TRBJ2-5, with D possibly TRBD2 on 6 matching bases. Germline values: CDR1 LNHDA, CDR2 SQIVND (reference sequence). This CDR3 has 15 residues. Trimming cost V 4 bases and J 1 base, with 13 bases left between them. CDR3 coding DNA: TGTGCCAGTAGTACTCCTCGACTAGGCCAAGAGACCCAGTACTTC. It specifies CASSTPRLGQETQYF.

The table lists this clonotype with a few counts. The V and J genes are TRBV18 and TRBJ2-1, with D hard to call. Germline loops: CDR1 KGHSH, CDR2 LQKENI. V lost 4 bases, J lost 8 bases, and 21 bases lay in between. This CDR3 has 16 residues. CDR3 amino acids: CASSRSRASNGDEQFF. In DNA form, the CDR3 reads TGTGCCAGCTCACGTAGCCGGGCCTCAAATGGCGATGAGCAGTTCTTC.

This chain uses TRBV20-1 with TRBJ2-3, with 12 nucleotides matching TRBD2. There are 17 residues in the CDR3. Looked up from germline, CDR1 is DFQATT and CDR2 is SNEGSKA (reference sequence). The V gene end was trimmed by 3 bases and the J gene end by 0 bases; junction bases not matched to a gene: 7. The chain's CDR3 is CSASRLAGATSTDTQYF. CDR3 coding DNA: TGCAGTGCTAGCCGACTAGCGGGGGCAACTAGCACAGATACGCAGTATTTT.

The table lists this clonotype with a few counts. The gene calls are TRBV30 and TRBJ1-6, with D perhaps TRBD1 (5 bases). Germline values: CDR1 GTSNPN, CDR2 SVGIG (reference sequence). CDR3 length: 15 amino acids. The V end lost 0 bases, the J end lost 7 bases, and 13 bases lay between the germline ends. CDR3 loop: CAWSVHGARNSPLHF. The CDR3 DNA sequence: TGTGCCTGGAGTGTACATGGGGCAAGAAATTCACCCCTCCACTTT.

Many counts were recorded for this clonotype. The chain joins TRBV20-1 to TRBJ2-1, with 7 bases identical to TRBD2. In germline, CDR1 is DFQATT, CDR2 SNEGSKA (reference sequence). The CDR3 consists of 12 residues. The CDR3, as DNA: TGCAGCATCGGGACTATATACAATGAGCAGTTCTTC. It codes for CSIGTIYNEQFF.

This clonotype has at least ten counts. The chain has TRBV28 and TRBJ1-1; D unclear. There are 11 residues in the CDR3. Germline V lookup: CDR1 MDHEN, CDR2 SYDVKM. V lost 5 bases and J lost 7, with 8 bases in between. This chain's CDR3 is CASSLGVEAFF. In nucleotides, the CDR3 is TGTGCCAGCAGTCTGGGAGTTGAAGCTTTCTTT.

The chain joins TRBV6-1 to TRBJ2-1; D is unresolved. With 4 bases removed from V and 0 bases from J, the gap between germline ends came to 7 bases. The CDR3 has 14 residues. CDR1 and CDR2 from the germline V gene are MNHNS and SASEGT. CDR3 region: CASSVENSYNEQFF. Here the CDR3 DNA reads TGTGCCAGCAGTGTGGAGAACTCCTACAATGAGCAGTTCTTC.

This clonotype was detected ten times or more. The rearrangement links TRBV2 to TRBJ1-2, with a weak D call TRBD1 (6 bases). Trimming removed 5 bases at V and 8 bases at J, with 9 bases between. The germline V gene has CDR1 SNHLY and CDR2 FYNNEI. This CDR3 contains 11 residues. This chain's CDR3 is CASSKGEGYTF. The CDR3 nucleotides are TGTGCCAGCAGTAAGGGGGAAGGCTACACCTTC.

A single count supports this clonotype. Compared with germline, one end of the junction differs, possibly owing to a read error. The CDR3 loop is CSATQTSAGVAEQFF. The CDR3 nucleotides read TGCAGCGCTACCCAGACTAGCGCCGGGGTTGCTGAGCAGTTCTTC. This chain links TRBV20-1 with TRBJ2-1, with 8 nucleotides matching TRBD2. The CDR3 loop spans 15 amino acids. CDR1 and CDR2 (germline): DFQATT, SNEGSKA (reference sequence).

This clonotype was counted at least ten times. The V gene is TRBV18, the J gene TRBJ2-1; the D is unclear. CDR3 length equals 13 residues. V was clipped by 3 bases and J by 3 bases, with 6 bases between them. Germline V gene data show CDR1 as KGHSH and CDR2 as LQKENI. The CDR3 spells CASSPQIYNEQFF. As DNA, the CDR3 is TGTGCCAGCTCACCCCAAATCTACAATGAGCAGTTCTTC.